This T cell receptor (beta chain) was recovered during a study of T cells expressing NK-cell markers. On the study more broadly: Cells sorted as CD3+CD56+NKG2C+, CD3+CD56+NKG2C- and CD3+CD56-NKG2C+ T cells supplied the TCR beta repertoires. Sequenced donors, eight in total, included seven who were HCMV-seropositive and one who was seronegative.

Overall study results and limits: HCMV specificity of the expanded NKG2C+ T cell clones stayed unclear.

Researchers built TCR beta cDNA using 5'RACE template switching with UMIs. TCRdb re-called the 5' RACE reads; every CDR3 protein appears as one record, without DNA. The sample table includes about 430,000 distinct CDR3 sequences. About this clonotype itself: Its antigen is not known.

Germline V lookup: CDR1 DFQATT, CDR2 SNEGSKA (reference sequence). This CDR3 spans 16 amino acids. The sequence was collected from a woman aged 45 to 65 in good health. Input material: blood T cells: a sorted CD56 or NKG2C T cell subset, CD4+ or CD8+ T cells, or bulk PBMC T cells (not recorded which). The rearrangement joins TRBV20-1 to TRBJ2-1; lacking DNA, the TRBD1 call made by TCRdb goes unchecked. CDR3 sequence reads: CSASAVLRGPYNEQFF.